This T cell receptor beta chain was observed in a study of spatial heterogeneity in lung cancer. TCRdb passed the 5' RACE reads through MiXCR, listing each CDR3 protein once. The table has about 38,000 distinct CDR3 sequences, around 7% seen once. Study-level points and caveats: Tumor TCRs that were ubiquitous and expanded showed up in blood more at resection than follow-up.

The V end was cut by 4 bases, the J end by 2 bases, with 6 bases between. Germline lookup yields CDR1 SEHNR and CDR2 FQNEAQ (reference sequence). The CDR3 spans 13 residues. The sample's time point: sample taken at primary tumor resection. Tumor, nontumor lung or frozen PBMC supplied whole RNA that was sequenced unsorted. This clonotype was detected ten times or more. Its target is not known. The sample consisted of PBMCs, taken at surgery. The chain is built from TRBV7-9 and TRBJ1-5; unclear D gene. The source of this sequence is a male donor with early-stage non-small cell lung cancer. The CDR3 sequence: CASSSHGNQPQHF. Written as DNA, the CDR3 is TGTGCCAGCAGCTCCCACGGCAATCAGCCCCAGCATTTT.